Following are 16 T cell receptor beta chains from one sample sequenced in a study of blood T cell repertoires in COVID-19. Here immunoSEQ multiplex PCR was the method, and the copy in TCRdb shows in-frame clones only, minus some. The table shows approximately 270,000 clones, with roughly 88% occurring only once. The sample comprised peripheral blood. These TCRs come from a man aged 80 or over with acute or convalescent COVID-19.

This chain links TRBV15 with TRBJ2-2, with 8 positions matching TRBD2. J was trimmed by 5 bases and V by 1 base; bases with no gene match: 0. The CDR3 has 14 amino acids. CDR1 and CDR2 from the germline V gene are LNHNV and YYDKDF (reference sequence). The CDR3 loop is CATSRASGTGELFF. The CDR3 region has the DNA TGTGCCACCAGCAGAGCTAGCGGGACCGGGGAGCTGTTTTTT.

The chain carries TRBV7-2 and TRBJ1-2; 7 positions agree with TRBD1. This CDR3 is built from 15 residues. V lost 5 bases to trimming and J lost 2 bases; unmatched junction nucleotides: 8. The germline V gene encodes CDR1 SGHTA and CDR2 FQGNSA. CDR3 amino acids: CASSHWGQRNYGYTF. The CDR3, as DNA: TGTGCCAGCAGCCATTGGGGACAGAGAAACTATGGCTACACCTTC.

The V call is TRBV14, the J call TRBJ2-2; a possible D gene is TRBD1 (6 bases). The CDR3 loop spans 16 amino acids. Germline values: CDR1 SGHDN, CDR2 FVKESK. Trimming took 1 base from V and 5 from J, leaving 14 bases between them. This chain's CDR3 is CASSQGTRTATGELFF. In DNA, the CDR3 is TGTGCCAGCAGCCAAGGTACGAGGACAGCTACCGGGGAGCTGTTTTTT.

The V gene is TRBV6-2 or TRBV6-3, the J gene TRBJ2-1; TRBD1 is a possible D gene (6 bases). The CDR3 sequence is 12 residues long. V lost 5 bases and J 10 bases, leaving 12 bases between the germline ends. Germline CDR1 is MNHEY and CDR2 is SVGEGT. CDR3 in amino acids: CASSPQGWEQFF. CDR3 bases: TGTGCCAGCAGTCCACAGGGTTGGGAGCAGTTCTTC.

The chain is built from TRBV6-5 and TRBJ1-5; a weak D match, TRBD1 (6 bases). CDR3 length: 14 amino acids. V lost 11 bases, J lost 5 bases, and 19 bases lay in between. Germline CDR1 is MNHEY and CDR2 is SVGAGI. CDR3 in DNA: TGTGCCGCCGGCGAGACAGGCGGTCATCAGCCCCAGCATTTT. Amino acids: CAAGETGGHQPQHF.

This chain connects TRBV6-5 to TRBJ1-4, with 8 bases lining up with TRBD1. This CDR3 has 15 residues. Looked up from germline, CDR1 is MNHEY and CDR2 is SVGAGI. The V gene end was trimmed by 6 bases and the J gene end by 5 bases; junction bases not matched to a gene: 8. CDR3 loop: CASSSTGTGNEKLFF. CDR3 in DNA: TGTGCCAGCAGCTCCACCGGGACAGGAAATGAAAAACTGTTTTTT.

J is TRBJ1-2 and V is TRBV10-3; D might be TRBD1 (5 bases). The V and J ends lost 3 bases and 4 bases respectively, with 12 bases between them. Germline V gene data show CDR1 as ENHRY and CDR2 as SYGVKD. The CDR3 has 14 residues. The CDR3 here is CAISDLGVPYGYTF. CDR3 in DNA: TGTGCCATCAGTGACTTAGGGGTTCCCTATGGCTACACCTTC.

V usage is TRBV28 and J usage is TRBJ2-1, with D perhaps TRBD2 (5 bases). The CDR3 length is 13 residues. CDR1 MDHEN and CDR2 SYDVKM come from the germline V gene. V was pared by 6 bases and J by 5 bases, with 11 bases between. In DNA, the CDR3 is TGTGCCAGCAGCCCTACAGCGGACAATGAGCAGTTCTTC. As protein: CASSPTADNEQFF.

This chain uses TRBV6-5 with TRBJ1-2; tentatively, D is TRBD1 (5 bases). CDR1 and CDR2 from the germline V gene are MNHEY and SVGAGI. V was trimmed by 0 bases and J by 5 bases, leaving 13 bases between them. The CDR3 consists of 15 residues. The CDR3 here is CASSYSSNGGYGYTF. CDR3 sequence (DNA): TGTGCCAGCAGTTACTCGAGTAACGGGGGGTATGGCTACACCTTC.

V and J are TRBV7-6 and TRBJ2-2; 8 positions agree with TRBD1. The CDR3 sequence is 17 residues long. The J segment lost 0 bases and the V segment lost 0 bases, leaving 3 bases of the junction unmatched. Germline-derived CDR1 and CDR2 are SGHVS and FNYEAQ. CDR3 sequence: CASSLAPGQANTGELFF. Here the CDR3 DNA reads TGTGCCAGCAGCTTAGCCCCGGGACAGGCGAACACCGGGGAGCTGTTTTTT.

This chain connects TRBV28 to TRBJ1-2, with 9 bases aligning to TRBD1. After removal of 6 bases from V and 4 bases from J, the junction contained 15 bases not matched to a gene. Looked up from germline, CDR1 is MDHEN and CDR2 is SYDVKM. The CDR3 contains 17 residues. CDR3 residues: CASSPSGQGYLRYGYTF. In nucleotides, the CDR3 is TGTGCCAGCAGCCCTTCCGGACAGGGGTATCTCCGCTATGGCTACACCTTC.

The chain uses TRBV7-9 and TRBJ1-2, with a possible D match to TRBD1 (5 bases). The V end was cut by 5 bases, the J end by 5 bases, with 15 bases between. The CDR3 is 14 residues long. Germline loops: CDR1 SEHNR, CDR2 FQNEAQ (reference sequence). CDR3 residues: CASSLGGARYGYTF. The CDR3 DNA is TGTGCCAGCAGCCTCGGAGGGGCTCGGTATGGCTACACCTTC.

The chain combines TRBV4-3 with TRBJ1-2; 8 nucleotides align to TRBD1. V lost 4 bases to trimming and J lost 8 bases; unmatched junction nucleotides: 6. The CDR3 is made up of 13 amino acids. Looked up from germline, CDR1 is LGHNA and CDR2 is YSLEER. CDR3 nucleotides: TGCGCCAGCAGCCCAACGACAGGGGCCGGCTACACCTTC. This translates into CASSPTTGAGYTF.

This chain joins TRBV4-3 and TRBJ2-7; TRBD1 matches 8 bases. CDR3 length equals 16 residues. Germline assignment: CDR1 LGHNA and CDR2 YSLEER. Trimming at V came to 4 bases and at J to 2 bases, leaving 10 bases not matched to a gene. The CDR3 region has the DNA TGCGCCAGCAGCCGGTCAGGGGGCGCGGGTGCCTACGAGCAGTACTTC. It translates to CASSRSGGAGAYEQYF.

The J gene is TRBJ2-3, the V gene TRBV19; 8 nucleotides agree with TRBD1. CDR1 LNHDA and CDR2 SQIVND come from the germline V gene (reference sequence). The CDR3 covers 13 residues. J was trimmed by 11 bases and V by 5 bases; bases with no gene match: 9. CDR3 protein: CASSALGQGRQYF. The CDR3 DNA is TGTGCCAGTAGTGCCCTAGGACAGGGAAGGCAGTATTTT.

The chain links TRBV28 to TRBJ1-2; weak D call: TRBD1 (5 bases). Trimming took off 4 bases at V and 14 bases at J, with 17 bases between the two ends. This CDR3 has 12 residues. Looked up from germline, CDR1 is MDHEN and CDR2 is SYDVKM. The CDR3: CASSSAGRFLTF. The DNA of the CDR3 is TGTGCCAGCAGTTCGGCGGGACGGTTCTTAACCTTC.